The sequence of this TCR beta chain was determined in a study of shared clonotypes between healthy human individuals (dated by TCRdb to about 2020). In the study overall: The cohort comprised two women and a few men aged 18 to 49 years. Per donor, three plates each were used for CD4 naive and CD4 memory, two for CD8 naive, and one for CD8 memory. Per donor, leukapheresis produced somewhere between about 0.94 and 10 billion PBMCs. To estimate repertoire size and how much clonotype sharing occurs between individuals, the study deeply sequenced the blood TCR repertoires of several healthy adults. To increase sequencing depth and limit assay-specific biases, different laboratories used diverse techniques to prepare libraries and sequence TCR repertoires.

Using the deep immunoSEQ assay, TCR CDR3 regions were amplified from genomic DNA by multiplex PCR. Extracted genomic DNA from each cell subset was spread evenly across all wells of several immunoSEQ 96-well plates, with each plate serving as a replicate. Each replicate PCR for sorted subsets received about 200 ng genomic DNA, equal to around 32,000 T cell genomes. Purified libraries were quantified with a Qubit 3.0 fluorometer, sized on a Bioanalyzer 2100, and re-quantified with the KAPA Library Quantification kit. Each immunoSEQ 96-well plate was sequenced on its own single-read 150-cycle Illumina NextSeq 550 flow cell. In the authors' own workflow: Because the immunoSEQ output held only junctional sequences and lacked quality scores, the filtering could not match the filtering applied to full-length reads. Sequences were annotated with PyIR, a Python wrapper for IgBLAST v1.9, using IMGT germline references to assign V/J genes and CDR3. Reads were removed for weak V/J assignments (E-value above 1e-6), missing CDR3, stop codons, out-of-frame junctions, or ambiguous translated residues. V3J clonotypes were defined as sequences sharing an identical inferred V gene, J gene, and CDR3 amino acid sequence. Percentage overlap between repertoires was calculated by dividing the number of shared unique clonotypes by the size of the smaller repertoire. RTK rarefaction, the Chao1 estimator, and Recon v2.1 estimates of unobserved clonotypes were used to assess repertoire richness. For all TCRbeta clonotypes obtained by the gDNA method from a few donors, generation probabilities were computed with OLGA. The source is immuneACCESS, and TCRdb retained only in-frame sequences with V and J called. Part of the clones is not carried over; for the studies checked, unresolved V genes explain less than half of this, and the remainder is unexplained. V, J and clone size were drawn from that table, and D and trimming were deduced from the DNA. Recorded for this sample are roughly 1,100,000 clones; under 80% of them occurred a single time. About 1.5% of the sample rests with the top ten.

Healthy HIV-negative adults with no recently reported acute infections or vaccinations were included as donors. Every donor was a Caucasian adult residing in Nashville, Tennessee, USA. CD4+ T cells were enriched through magnetic negative selection, after which naive cells were positively selected on CD45RA and the remaining negative fraction served as the memory subset. Blood was collected by leukapheresis, and PBMCs were isolated by Ficoll-Histopaque density gradient centrifugation and then cryopreserved in liquid nitrogen vapor phase. Purity and quantity of every magnetically sorted T cell population were checked by analytical flow cytometry. From each sorted fraction, genomic DNA was isolated and quantified by UV absorbance on a Nanodrop 2000c. What the study reported, not specific to this receptor: The genetic and exposure-history diversity represented was limited by the small number of donors. Around 5% of naive CD4, 3.5% of naive CD8, approximately 2.2% of memory CD4, and about 0.4% of memory CD8 clonotypes were shared across several donors. Clonotypes shared by all four sorted-subset donors showed higher generation probabilities than non-shared clonotypes. Rarefaction of sorted-subset datasets indicated incomplete sequencing despite the large sequencing depth. Sampling was restricted to blood, and TCR repertoires in tissue are likely to differ from TCR repertoires in blood. Larger estimated clonotype richness was generally found for naive subsets than for memory subsets. Pairwise subsampling led to the expectation that sequencing depth would affect the degree of clonotype sharing among donors.

Reading the germline V gene (reference sequence) gives CDR1 MNHNY and CDR2 SVGAGI. Unmatched junction bases come to 1, with V trimmed by 0 bases and J by 0 bases. Its CDR3 holds 15 amino acids, cysteine through phenylalanine. The only DNA kept is the CDR3, 45 bases in frame from the first base. Many counts were recorded for this clone. No antigen is known for it. The input lacks base qualities; no much larger clone sits a single base away. This TCR was sampled from a young man in good health. The receptor chain draws on TRBV6-6 and TRBJ1-1, with 7 bases matching TRBD1. The specimen was memory CD4+ T cells sorted from blood. This specimen's cell subset or site label, per the study, means: CD45RA-negative fraction. The CDR3 region has the sequence CASSYSGGLNTEAFF. At the DNA level, the sequence is TGTGCCAGCAGTTACTCAGGGGGCTTGAACACTGAAGCTTTCTTT.